This T cell receptor (beta chain) was sequenced for a study of blood T cell repertoires in COVID-19. Study information: From T cells, B-cell-depleted T cells, or PBMCs came the material, which was cDNA or gDNA.

The V gene end was trimmed by 5 bases and the J gene end by 5 bases; junction bases not matched to a gene: 8. The CDR3 sequence is 15 residues long. Germline V gene data show CDR1 as SGHVS and CDR2 as FNYEAQ. As processed by the authors: By means of reference gene primer amplification, nucleated cell counts were estimated. Assay: immunoSEQ multiplex PCR; the TCRdb copy retains only in-frame clones and omits some. V, J and clone size reflect that table, while D and trimming were determined from the DNA. The data hold under 300,000 clones, with about 80% observed a single time. This chain links TRBV7-6 with TRBJ1-5, with 8 bases matching TRBD1. The sample comprised peripheral blood. This TCR came from a man aged 30 to 39 who had recovered from COVID-19. This CDR3 is CASSPVPGGYQPQHF. In nucleotides, the CDR3 is TGTGCCAGCAGCCCCGTTCCAGGGGGCTATCAGCCCCAGCATTTT.